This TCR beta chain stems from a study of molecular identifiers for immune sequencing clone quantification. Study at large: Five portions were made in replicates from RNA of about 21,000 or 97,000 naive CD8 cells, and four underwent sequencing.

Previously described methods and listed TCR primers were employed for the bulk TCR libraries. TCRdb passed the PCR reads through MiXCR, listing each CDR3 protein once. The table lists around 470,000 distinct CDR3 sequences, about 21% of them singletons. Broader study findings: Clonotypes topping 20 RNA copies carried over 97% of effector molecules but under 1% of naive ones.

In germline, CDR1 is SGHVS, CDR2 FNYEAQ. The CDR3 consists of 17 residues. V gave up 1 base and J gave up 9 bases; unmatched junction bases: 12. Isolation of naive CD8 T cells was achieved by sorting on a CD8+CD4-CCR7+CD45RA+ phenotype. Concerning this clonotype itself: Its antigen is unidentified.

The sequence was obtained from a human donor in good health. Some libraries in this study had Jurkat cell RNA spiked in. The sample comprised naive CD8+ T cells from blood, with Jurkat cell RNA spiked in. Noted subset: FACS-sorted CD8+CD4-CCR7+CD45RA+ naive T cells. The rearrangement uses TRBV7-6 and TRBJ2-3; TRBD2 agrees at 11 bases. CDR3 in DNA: TGTGCCAGCAGCTTAGACCTAGCGGGAGGCCCGGAACGGACGCAGTATTTT. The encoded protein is CASSLDLAGGPERTQYF.